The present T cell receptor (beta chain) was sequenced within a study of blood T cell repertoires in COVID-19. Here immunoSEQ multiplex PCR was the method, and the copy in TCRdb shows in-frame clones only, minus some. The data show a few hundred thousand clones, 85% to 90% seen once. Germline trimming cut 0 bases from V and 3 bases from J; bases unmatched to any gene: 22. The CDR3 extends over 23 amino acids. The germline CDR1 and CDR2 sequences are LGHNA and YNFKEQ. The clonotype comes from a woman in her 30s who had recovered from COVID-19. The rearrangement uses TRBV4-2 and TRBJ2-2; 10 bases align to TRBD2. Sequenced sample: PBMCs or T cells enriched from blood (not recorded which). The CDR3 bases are TGTGCCAGCAGCCAAGAACCCCCGCGGGGACCCAGCGGGAGGGCGGGACACACCGGGGAGCTGTTTTTT. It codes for CASSQEPPRGPSGRAGHTGELFF.